The T cell receptor (beta chain) under discussion was sequenced for a study of blood T cell repertoires in COVID-19. Produced via immunoSEQ multiplex PCR; TCRdb's table is partial and in-frame only. The sample holds approximately 220,000 clones, less than 85% seen once. V lost 3 bases and J lost 3; bases outside the gene matches: 2. Germline CDR1 and CDR2: LGHDT and YNNKEL (reference sequence). CDR3 length: 14 residues. Input material: PBMCs or T cells enriched from blood (not recorded which). The chain has TRBV3-1 (or the pseudogene TRBV3-2) and TRBJ2-7; 10 nucleotides align to TRBD2. The sequence was obtained from a man aged 40-49 years who had recovered from COVID-19. The CDR3 DNA reads TGTGCCAGCAGCCAGACTAGCGGGTACTACGAGCAGTACTTC. Translated, it gives CASSQTSGYYEQYF.